This TCR beta chain was captured in a study of Graves' ophthalmopathy and Graves' hyperthyroidism. Study summary: Peripheral blood was obtained at first diagnosis, ahead of any treatment. Study-level points and caveats: Among thyroid clonotypes expanded above 0.001 frequency, most also appeared in blood. Ophthalmopathy progression was predicted with 70.59% sensitivity and 72% to 80% specificity.

Germline values: CDR1 MNHEY, CDR2 SVGAGI. CDR3 size: 14 residues. V gave up 1 base and J gave up 7 bases, with 14 bases separating them. Hyperthyroidism patients, aged 18 to 65, were newly diagnosed, under 2 months' duration. Comment on this clonotype: Antigen unknown.

RNA transcripts were the source from which TCR beta CDR3 regions were amplified. First-round RT-PCR relied on HTBI primers, and a second-round multiplex PCR came next. Each CDR3 protein is one row after TCRdb ran MiXCR on the multiplex PCR reads. The sample has 300,000 to 500,000 distinct CDR3 sequences, 15% seen once. V and J are TRBV6-5 and TRBJ2-7; TRBD1 is a possible D gene (5 bases). This TCR derives from a woman aged 18-29 years with stable Graves' hyperthyroidism. Material: peripheral blood. The CDR3 is CASSYLTGQGEQYF. The DNA for the CDR3 is TGTGCCAGCAGTTACTTGACTGGCCAGGGAGAGCAGTACTTC.